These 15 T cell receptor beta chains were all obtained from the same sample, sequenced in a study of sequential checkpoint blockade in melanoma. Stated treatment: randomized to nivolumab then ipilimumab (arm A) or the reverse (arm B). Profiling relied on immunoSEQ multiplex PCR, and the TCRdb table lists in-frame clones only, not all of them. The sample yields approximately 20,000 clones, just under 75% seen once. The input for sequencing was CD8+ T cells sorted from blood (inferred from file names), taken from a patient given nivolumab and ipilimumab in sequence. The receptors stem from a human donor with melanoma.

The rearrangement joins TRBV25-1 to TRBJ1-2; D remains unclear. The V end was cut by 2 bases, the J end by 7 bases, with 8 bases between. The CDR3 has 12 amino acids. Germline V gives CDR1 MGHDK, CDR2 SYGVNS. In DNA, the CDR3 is TGTGCCAGCAGTGAAGTGAGGCGTGGCTACACCTTC. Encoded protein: CASSEVRRGYTF.

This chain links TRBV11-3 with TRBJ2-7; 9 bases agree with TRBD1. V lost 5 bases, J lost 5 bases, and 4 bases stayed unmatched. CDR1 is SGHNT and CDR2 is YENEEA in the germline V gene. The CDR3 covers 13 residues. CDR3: CASSPDRGDEQYF. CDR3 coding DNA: TGTGCCAGCAGCCCGGACAGGGGAGACGAGCAGTACTTC.

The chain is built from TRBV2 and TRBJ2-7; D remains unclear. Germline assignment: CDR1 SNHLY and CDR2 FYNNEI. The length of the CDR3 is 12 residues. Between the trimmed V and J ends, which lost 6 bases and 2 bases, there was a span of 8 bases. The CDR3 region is CASSGWAYEQYF. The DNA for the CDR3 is TGTGCCAGCAGCGGGTGGGCCTACGAGCAGTACTTC.

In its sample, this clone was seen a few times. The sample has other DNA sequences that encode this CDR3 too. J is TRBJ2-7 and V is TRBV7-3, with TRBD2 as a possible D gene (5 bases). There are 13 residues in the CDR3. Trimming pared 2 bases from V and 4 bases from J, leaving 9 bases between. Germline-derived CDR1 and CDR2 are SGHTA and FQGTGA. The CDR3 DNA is TGTGCCAGCAGCTTAGGTCCGGGATACGAGCAGTACTTC. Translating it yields CASSLGPGYEQYF.

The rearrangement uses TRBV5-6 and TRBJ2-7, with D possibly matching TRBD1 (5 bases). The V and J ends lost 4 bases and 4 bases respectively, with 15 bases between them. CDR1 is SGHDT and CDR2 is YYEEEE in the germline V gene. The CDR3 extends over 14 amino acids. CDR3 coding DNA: TGTGCCAGCAGCCAGCAGGGCTGGCGGTACGAGCAGTACTTC. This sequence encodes CASSQQGWRYEQYF.

The CDR3 bases are TGCGCCAGCAGCCAGGGCACAGGGCCGGGGACCGGGGAGCTGTTTTTT. Its protein product is CASSQGTGPGTGELFF. V usage is TRBV4-3 and J usage is TRBJ2-2; the D gene is possibly TRBD1 (6 bases). Trimming took off 3 bases at V and 5 bases at J, with 16 bases between the two ends. In germline, CDR1 is LGHNA, CDR2 YSLEER. The length of the CDR3 is 16 residues.

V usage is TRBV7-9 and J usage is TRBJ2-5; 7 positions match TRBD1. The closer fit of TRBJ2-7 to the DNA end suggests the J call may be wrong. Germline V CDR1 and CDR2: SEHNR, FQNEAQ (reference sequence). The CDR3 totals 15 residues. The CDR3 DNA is TGTGCCAGCAGCTTAAAGGCAGGGGGTAAGCACGAGCAGTACTTC. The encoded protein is CASSLKAGGKHEQYF.

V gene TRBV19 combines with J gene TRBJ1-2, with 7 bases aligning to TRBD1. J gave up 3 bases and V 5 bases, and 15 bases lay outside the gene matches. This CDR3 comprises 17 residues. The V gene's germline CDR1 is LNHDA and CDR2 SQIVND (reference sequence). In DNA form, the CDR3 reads TGTGCCAGTAGTCACCGGGACAGTCGGCGCGCGTACTATGGCTACACCTTC. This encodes CASSHRDSRRAYYGYTF.

The CDR3 sequence is CASSHFGKMGDGYTF. CDR3 DNA: TGTGCCAGCAGCCATTTCGGGAAAATGGGCGATGGCTACACCTTC. The chain links TRBV11-2 to TRBJ1-2; D ambiguous. Germline V gives CDR1 SGHAT, CDR2 FQNNGV. This CDR3 spans 15 amino acids. Trimming stripped 5 bases from V and 6 bases from J, with 19 bases between.

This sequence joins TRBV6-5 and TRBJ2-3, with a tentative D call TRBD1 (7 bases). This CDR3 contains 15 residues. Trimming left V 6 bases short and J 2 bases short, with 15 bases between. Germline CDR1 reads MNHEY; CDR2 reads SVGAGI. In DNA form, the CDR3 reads TGTGCCAGCAGCCGCAGGGGGGAGGTCACAGATACGCAGTATTTT. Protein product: CASSRRGEVTDTQYF.

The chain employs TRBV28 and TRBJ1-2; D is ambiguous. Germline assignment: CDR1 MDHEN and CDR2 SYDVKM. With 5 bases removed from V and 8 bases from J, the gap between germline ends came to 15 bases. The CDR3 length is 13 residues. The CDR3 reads CASSPGTGLGYTF. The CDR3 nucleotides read TGTGCCAGCAGTCCCGGAACGGGTTTGGGCTACACCTTC.

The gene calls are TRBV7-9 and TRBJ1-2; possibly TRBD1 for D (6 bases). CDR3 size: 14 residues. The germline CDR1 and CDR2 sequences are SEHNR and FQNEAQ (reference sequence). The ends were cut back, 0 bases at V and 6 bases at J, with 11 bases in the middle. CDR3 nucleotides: TGTGCCAGCAGCTTAGCACAGGGTAATAATGGCTACACCTTC. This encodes CASSLAQGNNGYTF.

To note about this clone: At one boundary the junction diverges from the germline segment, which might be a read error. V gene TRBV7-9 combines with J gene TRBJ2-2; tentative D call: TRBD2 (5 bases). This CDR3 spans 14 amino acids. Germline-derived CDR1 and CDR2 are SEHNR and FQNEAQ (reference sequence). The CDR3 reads CAGSSTGSTGELFF. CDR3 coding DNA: TGTGCCGGCAGTTCGACTGGGAGTACCGGGGAGCTGTTTTTT.

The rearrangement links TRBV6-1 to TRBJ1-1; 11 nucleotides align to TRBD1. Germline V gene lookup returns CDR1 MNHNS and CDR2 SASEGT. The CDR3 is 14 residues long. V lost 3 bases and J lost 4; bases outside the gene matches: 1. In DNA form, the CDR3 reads TGTGCCAGCAGTGATGGGACAGGGGGCACTGAAGCTTTCTTT. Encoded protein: CASSDGTGGTEAFF.

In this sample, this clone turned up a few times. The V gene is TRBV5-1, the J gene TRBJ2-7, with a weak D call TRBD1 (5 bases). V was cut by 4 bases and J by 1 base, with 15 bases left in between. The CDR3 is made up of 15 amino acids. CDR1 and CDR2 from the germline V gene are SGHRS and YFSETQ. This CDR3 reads CASSPESAGSYEQYF. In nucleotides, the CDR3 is TGCGCCAGCAGCCCGGAGTCGGCAGGGTCCTACGAGCAGTACTTC.